This entry concerns a single T cell receptor beta chain. It lacks a known antigen. Base qualities are not recorded, but no much larger clone differs from it by a single base. Inclusive of the bounding cysteine and phenylalanine, the CDR3 is 12 residues long. Kept here is only the CDR3 DNA, which spans 36 bases and is read in frame from base 1. The CDR1 and CDR2 encoded by the germline V gene (reference sequence) are GTSNPN and SVGIG. After removal of 7 bases from V and 10 bases from J, the junction retains 5 bases not matched to a gene. This sample is part of a study of T-cell memory formation after mild COVID-19 (dated by TCRdb to the early 2020s). For context, the study as a whole: TCR sequence clusters from the two donors were largely donor specific. In a couple of donors, T-cell clones that expanded and contracted after mild COVID-19 were tracked by sequencing TCRalpha and TCRbeta repertoires over time. Two young, previously healthy adult volunteers, one female and one male, were included in the cohort.

Overall results and qualifications from the work: Some responding clones were detected in pre-infection memory, suggesting pre-existing cross-reactive memory T cells joined the SARS-CoV-2 response. Only a couple of mild cases were covered in the study, and larger cohorts including severe cases with pre-infection samples were considered necessary. Clones that contracted from day 15 to 85 showed balanced CD4/CD8 phenotypes, whereas a second wave of clones that expanded from day 15 to 37 leaned towards CD4+. The second-wave clones that peaked on day 37 were not confirmed to be SARS-CoV-2 specific. Contracting CD4+ clones were located mainly in the CM and EM memory subsets, whereas CD8+ clones were found to be enriched in EMRA.

Sequencing was performed on an Illumina NovaSeq 6000. TCRalpha and TCRbeta cDNA libraries were built by 5'RACE with constant-segment primers, adding sample barcodes and unique molecular identifiers. Trizol reagent was used to extract RNA from every sample. Libraries were amplified in two PCR steps, with a second sample barcode and Illumina TruSeq adapters added in the second step. Sequencing of the libraries was done on an Illumina NovaSeq, producing 2 x 150 bp paired-end reads. Processing in the source paper ran as follows. With migec v1.2.7, reads were demultiplexed and then collapsed into UMI-guided consensus sequences. Using mixcr v2.1.11, the UMI consensuses were aligned to TRA and TRB V and J templates and assembled into clonotypes. Clonotypes were classified as expanded or contracted when called significant by both edgeR and NoisET, with noise models trained on biological replicates. For edgeR calls, a false discovery rate-adjusted p below 0.01 and a log2 fold-change threshold of 1 were applied. As an exploratory analysis of dynamics, max-normalized trajectories of the 1000 most abundant clonotypes were examined by PCA with hierarchical clustering. Separately sequenced CD4+ and CD8+ repertoires were used to assign the CD4 or CD8 phenotype of responding clones. Through fastp at Q25 and MiXCR, TCRdb rebuilt clones from the public reads, retaining in-frame beta chains. Rows are combined by CDR3 protein, so each entry shows the most common genes and DNA. The V and J calls were determined by TCRdb, not by the authors. In this sample the table shows approximately 440,000 distinct CDR3 sequences, about 19% of which occur a single time. 8.4% of the sample rests with the top ten.

Ficoll-Paque density gradient centrifugation was used to isolate PBMCs. The receptor was isolated from an adult woman who had mild COVID-19 (a few samples of this study predate the infection). The sample titles of this study are shuffled in the database, so cell type and time point are left out; the donor was told from shared clones. Sequenced: PBMCs or a T cell subset sorted from them (not recorded which). The chain couples TRBV30 to TRBJ2-1; TRBD2 agrees with 12 junctional bases. The encoded CDR3 is CASSGRAREQFF. The sequence in DNA is TGTGCCTCTAGCGGGAGGGCCCGGGAGCAGTTCTTC. Extended through the reference TRBV30 and TRBJ2-1 proteins, this CDR3 yields the full variable domain: SQTIHQWPATLVQPVGSPLSLECTVEGTSNPNLYWYRQAAGRGLQLLFYSVGIGQISSEVPQNLSASRPQDRQFILSSKKLLLSDSGFYLCASSGRAREQFFGPGTRLTVL.